The T cell receptor beta chain described here comes from a study of early T cells in non-severe SARS-CoV-2 infection. Study-wide results and limits: Clonotype matching in VDJdb favored anti-spike CD8 responses and did not capture private and CD4 specificities.

This clonotype was detected ten times or more. Its cognate antigen is unknown. A single record per CDR3 protein comes from TCRdb applying MiXCR to the 5' RACE reads. The profile shows around 57,000 distinct CDR3 sequences, 10% to 11% of them singletons. Trimming cost V 2 bases and J 3 bases, with 11 bases left between them. Per germline, CDR1 MNHEY and CDR2 SVGAGI. The CDR3 has 16 amino acids. The chain combines TRBV6-5 with TRBJ1-6, with D possibly TRBD1 on 6 matching bases. Sequencing used whole blood. This TCR came from an adult who was a healthcare worker with PCR-confirmed SARS-CoV-2 infection or an uninfected control (not recorded which). CDR3 amino acids: CASSYRTAGYNSPLHF. Written as DNA, the CDR3 is TGTGCCAGCAGTTACCGGACAGCCGGCTATAATTCACCCCTCCACTTT.